This TCR beta chain originates from a study of CD8 T cells in ankylosing spondylitis. Findings and caveats of the study: Before this, some motif variants had been reported in reactive arthritis synovial fluid and blood. There was a TCR beta motif, made of several highly homologous variants, that appeared characteristic of ankylosing spondylitis blood. Disease-associated clones were reportedly significantly overrepresented in matched ankylosing spondylitis synovial fluid. Clones linked to disease, bearing a CD8+ phenotype, were relatively rare in peripheral blood.

On this clonotype itself: Its antigen remains unidentified.

Preparation of TCR beta libraries was done by quantitative 5'-RACE with molecular barcodes. TCRdb re-derived calls from the 5' RACE reads in MiXCR, one entry per CDR3 protein. Of about 340,000 distinct CDR3 sequences listed, roughly 8% are singletons. J lost 6 bases, V lost 7 bases, and 0 bases had no gene match. The length of the CDR3 is 12 residues. Per the germline V gene, CDR1 is SGHRS and CDR2 is YFSETQ. The sample was blood, either unsorted or a sorted T cell fraction (not recorded which). This receptor was taken from a male donor with ankylosing spondylitis. This rearrangement joins TRBV5-1 to TRBJ1-4; 10 nucleotides line up with TRBD1. CDR3: CASGTGDEKLFF. CDR3 DNA sequence: TGCGCCAGCGGGACAGGGGATGAAAAACTGTTTTTT.